This is a list of T cell receptor beta chains from one sample in a study of blood T cell repertoires in COVID-19. Assay used: immunoSEQ multiplex PCR; TCRdb lists only in-frame clones, some missing. The sample has around 190,000 clones; 65% to 90% are singletons. The specimen sequenced was peripheral blood. Receptor source: a man aged 45-60 years with active or convalescent COVID-19. Both conserved end residues are part of each CDR3. A D gene is named only where the DNA matches it firmly. Clone size, where shown, is once, few, many, or a class for clones that have expanded.

v_call	clone_size	d_call	j_call	cdr3_nt	cdr3_aa
TRBV6-5	.	.	TRBJ1-1	TGTGCCAGCATTGGTCCAGGCGGGACTGGTGAATGGGCTTTCTTT	CASIGPGGTGEWAFF
TRBV29-1	.	TRBD1	TRBJ2-7	TGCAGCGTTGCAACCGGGACAGGGGCCGAGCAGTACTTC	CSVATGTGAEQYF
TRBV10-1	.	.	TRBJ2-1	TGCGCCAGCAGTGAGTCTCCGGGAAGAGGCTCCTACAATGAGCAGTTCTTC	CASSESPGRGSYNEQFF
TRBV5-1	.	TRBD2	TRBJ2-1	TGCGCCAGCAGCCTGGAGGGACTAGTCAATGAGCAGTTCTTC	CASSLEGLVNEQFF
TRBV30	few	TRBD1	TRBJ1-6	TGTGCCGGTAACAGGGGGAATAATTCACCCCTCCACTTT	CAGNRGNNSPLHF
TRBV19	.	TRBD1	TRBJ2-1	TGTGCCACCGCTAGACAGGGGGCGGGGGCGAATGAGCAGTTCTTC	CATARQGAGANEQFF
TRBV19	.	TRBD2	TRBJ2-1	TGTGCCAGTAGCGAGCGGGAGGGCCCCAATGAGCAGTTCTTC	CASSEREGPNEQFF
TRBV19	.	.	TRBJ1-5	TGTGCCAGTAAGGGACACTATAGCAATCAGCCCCAGCATTTT	CASKGHYSNQPQHF
TRBV5-1	.	TRBD1	TRBJ2-4	TGCGCCAGCAGCCCCGGGACAGGGGAAAACATTCAGTACTTC	CASSPGTGENIQYF
TRBV19	.	TRBD1	TRBJ1-5	TGTGCCAGTAGTAGGGACGTACAGGGGGTTTATCAGCCCCAGCATTTT	CASSRDVQGVYQPQHF
TRBV28	.	.	TRBJ1-2	TGTGCCAGCAGTTTATTTGGGACATCGGGCTATGGCTACACCTTC	CASSLFGTSGYGYTF
TRBV10-3	.	TRBD1	TRBJ2-1	TGTGCCACCTCAACAGGGGGCGGCGATTACAATGAGCAGTTCTTC	CATSTGGGDYNEQFF
TRBV24-1	.	.	TRBJ2-1	TGTGCCACCAGTGAAAGGGGCTTCTCCTACAATGAGCAGTTCTTC	CATSERGFSYNEQFF
TRBV7-2	.	TRBD1	TRBJ1-3	TGTGCCAGCAGCTTAGGACAGGGGCCCTCCTCTGGAAACACCATATATTTT	CASSLGQGPSSGNTIYF
TRBV5-1	once	.	TRBJ2-3	TGCGCCAGCAACCAAGACCGGGACACCGCGTCTACAGATACGCAGTATTTT	CASNQDRDTASTDTQYF
TRBV2	.	TRBD1	TRBJ1-5	TGTGCCAGCAGCTGGTCGACAGGGGGAGGTAGCAATCAGCCCCAGCATTTT	CASSWSTGGGSNQPQHF
TRBV29-1	.	.	TRBJ1-2	TGCAGCGTCTCCGGGACTACAGGACATGGCTACACCTTC	CSVSGTTGHGYTF
TRBV6-2/TRBV6-3	.	TRBD1	TRBJ1-5	TGTGCCAGCAGCCCCGGACAGGGTAGCAATCAGCCCCAGCATTTT	CASSPGQGSNQPQHF
TRBV19	few	.	TRBJ1-1	TGTGCCAGTAGGTCTCAGGGGACGACTGAAGCTTTCTTT	CASRSQGTTEAFF
TRBV11-3	once	TRBD2	TRBJ2-2	TGTGCCAGCAGTCCAAGCGGGAGGCCGAACACCGGGGAGCTGTTTTTT	CASSPSGRPNTGELFF
TRBV6-5	few	.	TRBJ2-6	TGTGCCAGCAGTTATCTACAGGGTGGTGGGGCCAACGTCCTGACTTTC	CASSYLQGGGANVLTF
TRBV5-5	once	TRBD2	TRBJ2-5	TGTGCCAGCAGCTTGTTGACTAGCGGGAGGGGATCCGGGGAGACCCAGTACTTC	CASSLLTSGRGSGETQYF
TRBV20-1	.	.	TRBJ1-1	TGCAGTGCTAGTAGCAGGGGAGAAGCTTTCTTT	CSASSRGEAFF
TRBV6-5	once	.	TRBJ1-3	TGTGCCAGCATCACACCTCCTGGAAACACCATATATTTT	CASITPPGNTIYF
TRBV6-5	.	.	TRBJ2-1	TGTGCCAGCGGGGGGGGACAACGATACAATGAGCAGTTCTTC	CASGGGQRYNEQFF
TRBV24-1	.	.	TRBJ2-7	TGTGCCACCAGTGGTACAGGCGTCTCCTACGAGCAGTACTTC	CATSGTGVSYEQYF
TRBV9	once	TRBD1	TRBJ1-2	TGTGCCAGCAGCGTAGGGATATCGGGGACAGGGGGCGCCTACACCTTC	CASSVGISGTGGAYTF
TRBV5-1	.	.	TRBJ1-1	TGCGCCAGCACCTCCGAGGTCCTGCACAGGGCCTTACCTTTCTTT	CASTSEVLHRALPFF
TRBV19	.	TRBD1	TRBJ1-5	TGTGCCAGTAGTATGACAGGGCAAGCTCAGCCCCAGCATTTT	CASSMTGQAQPQHF
TRBV14	.	.	TRBJ1-6	TGTGCCAGCAGCCAAACAGGGTATTCACCCCTCCACTTT	CASSQTGYSPLHF
TRBV7-2	.	TRBD1	TRBJ1-1	TGTGCCAGTCCGTCCTTTCCAGGGGGCAGGACTGAAGCTTTCTTT	CASPSFPGGRTEAFF
TRBV10-3	.	TRBD1	TRBJ2-5	TGTGCCATCAGCGACCCTGGACAGGGGCGGGAGACCCAGTACTTC	CAISDPGQGRETQYF
TRBV11-2	.	.	TRBJ1-2	TGTGCCAGCAGCCATACCGGGGATGGCTACACCTTC	CASSHTGDGYTF
TRBV6-5	.	TRBD2	TRBJ2-5	TGTGCCAGCAGAAGAGCGGGGAGTGGGGAGACCCAGTACTTC	CASRRAGSGETQYF
TRBV7-2	.	.	TRBJ1-4	TGTGCCAGCAGCCCAAGGGGTGGGGGACTAGGTGAAAAACTGTTTTTT	CASSPRGGGLGEKLFF
TRBV19	once	TRBD1	TRBJ2-7	TGTGCCAGTAGTACCTCCGGGACAGGGGGCTACGAGCAGTACTTC	CASSTSGTGGYEQYF
TRBV5-1	.	TRBD1	TRBJ1-4	TGCGCCAGCAGCTTGGGGGACAGGGTTGAAGAAAAACTGTTTTTT	CASSLGDRVEEKLFF
TRBV5-1	.	.	TRBJ1-6	TGCGCCAGCAGCTTGGTCAGTGATTCACCCCTCCACTTT	CASSLVSDSPLHF
TRBV28	.	.	TRBJ1-6	TGTGCCAGTTTATTGGGACAACCAAATTCACCCCTCCACTTT	CASLLGQPNSPLHF
TRBV9	once	.	TRBJ1-1	TGTGCCAGCAGCGAGAGCGGGGGTTATGAAGCTTTCTTT	CASSESGGYEAFF
TRBV2	once	.	TRBJ1-4	TGTGCCAGCAGAGACAGTACGTCTAATGAAAAACTGTTTTTT	CASRDSTSNEKLFF
TRBV6-2/TRBV6-3	.	.	TRBJ1-5	TGTGCCAGCAGTTATGGTGGGACACATCAGCCCCAGCATTTT	CASSYGGTHQPQHF
TRBV9	.	.	TRBJ1-3	TGTGCCAGCAGCGTGAATATACAGGGAGAAGGCACCATATATTTT	CASSVNIQGEGTIYF
TRBV19	once	.	TRBJ1-2	TGTGCCAGTAGGAGACGGGAAGTCGATGGCTACACCTTC	CASRRREVDGYTF